This TCR beta chain was identified during a study of cytomegalovirus exposure and HLA in healthy donors. Study-wide results and limits: Reports showed the classifier diagnosing cytomegalovirus status with high specificity and sensitivity.

Details on this clone: Its target is not known.

In the PCR, 60 Vbeta and 13 Jbeta primers were used. Measured with immunoSEQ multiplex PCR; TCRdb has only the in-frame clones, and not every one. The repertoire holds some 120,000 clones, with over 75% as singletons. V lost 8 bases and J lost 7, with 11 bases in between. The length of the CDR3 is 11 residues. Germline V gives CDR1 SNHLY, CDR2 FYNNEI. This TCR was sampled from a woman aged 18-29 years in good health and CMV-seronegative. The specimen sequenced was PBMCs. The rearrangement uses TRBV2 and TRBJ1-1, with D hard to call. CDR3 protein: CASGEDLEAFF. The CDR3 bases are TGTGCCAGCGGGGAGGATCTTGAAGCTTTCTTT.